The 25 T cell receptor beta chains in this list originate from one sample, sequenced in a study of graft-versus-host responses after intestinal transplantation. The antigens for these receptors are not known. Libraries were prepared by immunoSEQ multiplex PCR; TCRdb keeps only in-frame clonotypes and omits some of them. This table holds around 97,000 clones, roughly 93% found once. The specimen comprised unstimulated CD8+ T cells sorted from spleen or lymph node cells, sampled before intestinal transplant. The receptor set was obtained from a human donor who received an intestinal transplant.

The chain recombines TRBV11-2 with TRBJ1-2; D may be TRBD1 (6 bases). Looked up from germline, CDR1 is SGHAT and CDR2 is FQNNGV. The CDR3 covers 14 residues. V was shortened by 1 base and J by 3 bases, with 9 bases between the two germline ends. CDR3 sequence (DNA): TGTGCCAGCAGCTTAGGGGACATCTACTATGGCTACACCTTC. This codes for CASSLGDIYYGYTF.

The chain employs TRBV5-1 and TRBJ2-1, with 7 bases lining up with TRBD2. Germline assignment: CDR1 SGHRS and CDR2 YFSETQ. The CDR3 has 13 amino acids. Trimming at V came to 2 bases and at J to 7 bases, leaving 3 bases not matched to a gene. The CDR3 DNA reads as TGCGCCAGCAGCTTTGGGGAGGGGAATGAGCAGTTCTTC. It encodes CASSFGEGNEQFF.

For this clone: At one of its ends the junction is not consistent with the germline gene, which may arise from a read error. The chain is built from TRBV2 and TRBJ2-1, with TRBD2 matching 13 bases. CDR1 and CDR2 (germline): SNHLY, FYNNEI. The length of the CDR3 is 15 residues. CDR3 loop: CASSEGLAGGNEQLF. The CDR3 region has the DNA TGTGCCAGCAGTGAAGGACTAGCGGGGGGCAATGAGCAGCTCTTC.

The V gene is TRBV7-2, the J gene TRBJ1-2; tentatively, D is TRBD1 (5 bases). The germline gives CDR1 SGHTA, CDR2 FQGNSA. V lost 1 base, J lost 8 bases, and 11 bases lay in between. The CDR3 spans 13 residues. CDR3 sequence (DNA): TGTGCCAGCAGCTTAGTAGGGGCGGGGGGCTACACCTTC. Protein product: CASSLVGAGGYTF.

This chain joins TRBV2 and TRBJ1-1, with D uncertain. Trimming took 10 bases from V and 1 from J, leaving 10 bases between them. The germline V gene encodes CDR1 SNHLY and CDR2 FYNNEI. CDR3 size: 12 residues. The CDR3 reads CATRVRNTEAFF. In nucleotides, the CDR3 is TGTGCCACCCGAGTCAGGAACACTGAAGCTTTCTTT.

The chain couples TRBV6-6 to TRBJ2-5; 9 bases match TRBD1. Trimming cost V 4 bases and J 5 bases; bases outside gene matches: 11. CDR1 is MNHNY and CDR2 is SVGAGI in the germline V gene (reference sequence). CDR3 length: 16 amino acids. In DNA, the CDR3 is TGTGCCAGCAGTTTCCCGGGACAGGGAAGAGGGGAGACCCAGTACTTC. Amino acid sequence: CASSFPGQGRGETQYF.

This chain uses TRBV6-1 with TRBJ2-7; 7 positions match TRBD1. The CDR3 totals 15 residues. Losses at the gene ends were 1 base for V and 3 bases for J; bases not matched to a gene: 6. Germline V gene data show CDR1 as MNHNS and CDR2 as SASEGT. The CDR3 coding sequence is TGTGCCAGCAGTGAAGGACAGGGATCATTCTACGAGCAGTACTTC. It yields the protein CASSEGQGSFYEQYF.

CDR3 nucleotides: TGCGCCAGCAGCCTAGACAGGACTGAAGCTTTCTTT. Amino acids: CASSLDRTEAFF. This rearrangement joins TRBV5-1 to TRBJ1-1; D may be TRBD1 (6 bases). The CDR3 has 12 amino acids. The germline gives CDR1 SGHRS, CDR2 YFSETQ. Trimming pared 4 bases from V and 5 bases from J, leaving 9 bases between.

This rearrangement joins TRBV19 to TRBJ2-2; 7 bases fit TRBD1. The CDR3 is 15 amino acids. Trimming took 6 bases from V and 0 from J; bases not matched to a gene: 4. Germline lookup yields CDR1 LNHDA and CDR2 SQIVND (reference sequence). CDR3 in amino acids: CASRSGQPNTGELFF. As DNA, the CDR3 is TGTGCCAGTAGGTCGGGACAGCCGAACACCGGGGAGCTGTTTTTT.

V and J are TRBV18 and TRBJ2-7; 10 nucleotides line up with TRBD2. The CDR3 is 15 residues long. From germline, CDR1 is KGHSH and CDR2 LQKENI. Germline trimming cut 4 bases from V and 5 bases from J; bases unmatched to any gene: 8. The CDR3 sequence: CASSQTSGLTDEQYF. CDR3 DNA sequence: TGTGCCAGCTCACAGACTAGCGGGCTTACGGACGAGCAGTACTTC.

The chain joins TRBV6-6 to TRBJ2-1; a weak D match, TRBD2 (5 bases). Germline CDR1 MNHNY, CDR2 SVGAGI (reference sequence). CDR3 length: 12 amino acids. The V and J ends lost 7 bases and 9 bases respectively, with 13 bases between them. The CDR3 coding sequence is TGTGCCAGCACTCCCGGACTGGGTGAGCAGTTCTTC. It yields the protein CASTPGLGEQFF.

The V call is TRBV7-8, the J call TRBJ1-1; 8 bases line up with TRBD1. Germline CDR1 SGHVS, CDR2 FQNEAQ. With 5 bases clipped from V and 5 bases from J, the junction kept 7 bases outside the gene matches. CDR3 length: 14 residues. Here the CDR3 reads CASSHRDRYTEAFF. The DNA of the CDR3 is TGTGCCAGCAGCCATCGGGACAGGTATACTGAAGCTTTCTTT.

The rearrangement joins TRBV6-6 to TRBJ2-7, with TRBD1 identical over 7 bases. V shed 7 bases and J 2 bases; nucleotides not matched to a gene: 14. Germline V CDR1 and CDR2: MNHNY, SVGAGI (reference sequence). The CDR3 has 16 amino acids. Here the CDR3 reads CASTAEGAASTYEQYF. The CDR3 DNA sequence: TGTGCCAGCACAGCAGAGGGGGCCGCGTCTACCTACGAGCAGTACTTC.

The V call is TRBV19, the J call TRBJ2-5, with 7 positions matching TRBD1. The CDR3 is 15 residues long. The V segment lost 4 bases and the J segment 1 base; nucleotides outside the gene matches: 6. Germline values: CDR1 LNHDA, CDR2 SQIVND (reference sequence). The CDR3 region has the DNA TGTGCCAGTAGTACTTACAGGGGACCCCAAGAGACCCAGTACTTC. It codes for CASSTYRGPQETQYF. The complete variable domain, with remaining parts taken from reference TRBV19 and TRBJ2-5, reads DGGITQSPKYLFRKEGQNVTLSCEQNLNHDAMYWYRQDPGQGLRLIYYSQIVNDFQKGDIAEGYSVSREKKESFPLTVTSAQKNPTAFYLCASSTYRGPQETQYFGPGTRLLVL.

The chain joins TRBV7-7 to TRBJ2-1, with a possible D match to TRBD2 (6 bases). Germline values: CDR1 SSHAT, CDR2 FNYEAQ (reference sequence). The CDR3 is 16 amino acids. Trimming cost V 5 bases and J 3 bases, with 17 bases left between them. CDR3 sequence reads: CASSRGVTAYYNEQFF. The CDR3 DNA follows: TGTGCCAGCAGCCGCGGGGTGACCGCCTACTACAATGAGCAGTTCTTC.

The rearrangement uses TRBV19 and TRBJ1-1, with D uncertain. The CDR3 extends over 11 amino acids. Looked up from germline, CDR1 is LNHDA and CDR2 is SQIVND (reference sequence). V shed 4 bases and J shed 4 bases, with 4 bases lying between them. The CDR3 DNA reads TGTGCCAGTAGTACCACCACTGAAGCTTTCTTT. This sequence encodes CASSTTTEAFF.

In its sample, this clone was seen once. V usage is TRBV11-2 and J usage is TRBJ2-7, with D uncertain. V was pared by 1 base and J by 6 bases, with 10 bases between. This CDR3 contains 13 residues. In germline, CDR1 is SGHAT, CDR2 FQNNGV. CDR3 loop: CASSLVGGSEQYF. For the CDR3, the DNA is TGTGCCAGCAGCTTAGTTGGCGGCAGCGAGCAGTACTTC.

The chain employs TRBV7-9 and TRBJ2-1; tentative D call: TRBD2 (6 bases). Trimming left V 5 bases short and J 7 bases short, with 15 bases between. The germline gives CDR1 SEHNR, CDR2 FQNEAQ (reference sequence). CDR3 size: 14 residues. CDR3 in DNA: TGTGCCAGCAGCGTAACACTAGCCGGGAATGAGCAGTTCTTC. Translating it yields CASSVTLAGNEQFF. Together with reference TRBV7-9 and TRBJ2-1, the CDR3 gives the full variable domain: DTGVSQNPRHKITKRGQNVTFRCDPISEHNRLYWYRQTLGQGPEFLTYFQNEAQLEKSRLLSDRFSAERPKGSFSTLEIQRTEQGDSAMYLCASSVTLAGNEQFFGPGTRLTVL.

V gene TRBV5-8 combines with J gene TRBJ2-7; TRBD1 is a possible D gene (6 bases). The CDR3 covers 13 residues. Germline CDR1 reads SGHTS; CDR2 reads YDEGEE. V was trimmed by 5 bases and J by 5 bases, leaving 14 bases between them. CDR3 amino acids: CASRSRGTHEQYF. CDR3 sequence (DNA): TGTGCCAGCAGGTCCAGGGGAACCCACGAGCAGTACTTC. The full variable domain, rest sourced from reference TRBV5-8 and TRBJ2-7, is EAGVTQSPTHLIKTRGQQATLRCSPISGHTSVYWYQQALGLGLQFLLWYDEGEERNRGNFPPRFSGRQFPNYSSELNVNALELEDSALYLCASRSRGTHEQYFGPGTRLTVT.

The chain carries TRBV1 and TRBJ2-7; TRBD2 is the table's D call and was not checked against the DNA. TRBV1 is a known pseudogene. This CDR3 comprises 16 residues. CDR3 nucleotide sequence: TGCACCAGCACCGTCGAGAGCGGACTGAGGCCCTACGAGCAGTACTTC. Translation: CTSTVESGLRPYEQYF.

The chain joins TRBV5-1 to TRBJ2-1, with 9 bases fitting TRBD1. The V and J ends lost 2 bases and 8 bases, in that order; junction bases with no gene match: 8. Germline-derived CDR1 and CDR2 are SGHRS and YFSETQ. The CDR3 sequence is 15 residues long. In DNA form, the CDR3 reads TGCGCCAGCAGCTTCTGGGACAGGGAATACCATGAGCAGTTCTTC. This translates into CASSFWDREYHEQFF.

This clone has just a few counts. This likely comes from a read error, as the CDR3 has no conserved phenylalanine or tryptophan at its end. It is unclear where the CDR3 begins or ends on the DNA, so no DNA is shown, and the CDR3 is as TCRdb lists it. The chain joins TRBV19 to TRBJ1-6; the table's D call, TRBD1, was not checked against the DNA. A total of 9 residues make up the CDR3, ends included. Germline CDR1 is LNHDA and CDR2 is SQIVND (reference sequence). The CDR3 sequence is CASSRNRGL.

The chain combines TRBV19 with TRBJ1-3, with D unclear. Trimming pared 5 bases from V and 3 bases from J, leaving 8 bases between. Germline V gives CDR1 LNHDA, CDR2 SQIVND (reference sequence). The CDR3 sequence is 13 residues long. This CDR3 is CASSDLVGNTIYF. The CDR3 DNA reads TGTGCCAGTAGTGATTTAGTTGGAAACACCATATATTTT.

The chain recombines TRBV14 with TRBJ2-7; TRBD1 is a possible D gene (6 bases). This CDR3 comprises 15 residues. The germline gives CDR1 SGHDN, CDR2 FVKESK. The V gene lost 5 bases and the J gene lost 0 bases, with 14 bases spanning the gap. DNA of the CDR3: TGTGCCAGCAGCTTCAGCACAGGGCTCTCCTACGAGCAGTACTTC. Amino acids: CASSFSTGLSYEQYF.

The CDR3 here is CASSGVPAVLPFYGYTF. In DNA, the CDR3 is TGTGCCAGCAGTGGCGTGCCAGCCGTCCTTCCTTTCTATGGCTACACCTTC. The J gene is TRBJ1-2, the V gene TRBV2; no definite D call. The CDR3 sequence is 17 residues long. Germline V lookup: CDR1 SNHLY, CDR2 FYNNEI. The V gene lost 4 bases and the J gene lost 4 bases, with 22 bases spanning the gap.